A selection of T cell receptor beta chains follows, all from one sample in a study of shared clonotypes between healthy human individuals. TCRdb keeps only in-frame clones here, not all; method: immunoSEQ multiplex PCR. The profile covers over a million clones, with under 80% appearing a single time and about 1.5% taken by the ten largest. Source material: memory CD4+ T cells sorted from blood. Every receptor here comes from a young man in good health. Both conserved end residues are trimmed from each CDR3. Fields, in order: V gene, J gene, D gene, clone size, CDR3 protein. D genes are given only for firm matches. Clone size, where shown, is once, few, many, or a class for clones that have expanded.

>TRBV5-1|TRBJ2-7|NA|NA
ASSLDAGGGGRIYEQY
>TRBV7-9|TRBJ1-2|TRBD1|NA
ASSPVGGQGNGYT
>TRBV6-1|TRBJ1-5|NA|NA
ASGRKNSNQPQH
>TRBV11-2|TRBJ1-4|NA|NA
ASSLVGGVNEKLF
>TRBV7-2|TRBJ2-7|NA|NA
ASSKSPLYEQY
>TRBV15|TRBJ1-2|NA|NA
ATSRGGAYGYT
>TRBV11-2|TRBJ2-5|NA|NA
ASSLEGRGTSGETQY
>TRBV5-6|TRBJ1-5|TRBD1|few
ASSIDRGVSNQPQH
>TRBV7-8|TRBJ2-2|TRBD2|NA
ASSLASGRLADTGELF
>TRBV6-5|TRBJ1-5|TRBD1|NA
ASSYSWDRDQPQH
>TRBV7-2|TRBJ2-3|NA|NA
ASSLGLSTDTQY
>TRBV9|TRBJ2-3|NA|once
ASSVGAATDTQY
>TRBV2|TRBJ2-2|TRBD1|NA
ASKRGQLDTGELF
>TRBV11-2|TRBJ2-3|NA|NA
ASSLENPQKDTQY
>TRBV7-9|TRBJ1-4|NA|NA
ASSLGSGGGEKLF
>TRBV6-6|TRBJ1-1|NA|once
ASSKSNTEAF
>TRBV15|TRBJ2-2|NA|once
ATSPPGMNTGELF
>TRBV2|TRBJ2-3|TRBD2|NA
ASSELAGGSDTQY
>TRBV5-6|TRBJ1-2|NA|NA
ASSLVGDNYGYT
>TRBV7-2|TRBJ1-6|NA|NA
ASTLRGHNSPLH
>TRBV2|TRBJ1-2|NA|NA
ASSNRYYGYT
>TRBV5-1|TRBJ2-5|NA|NA
ASGVDQETQY
>TRBV6-1|TRBJ2-5|NA|once
ASMPGLEETQY
>TRBV10-3|TRBJ1-3|NA|NA
AISPRGTTGNTIY
>TRBV10-3|TRBJ2-2|TRBD1|NA
AISGTGGNGELF
>TRBV5-1|TRBJ2-4|TRBD1|NA
ASSLTPGTGAGNIQY
>TRBV29-1|TRBJ1-2|NA|NA
SVQGNNGYT
>TRBV10-1|TRBJ2-2|NA|NA
ASSDGGVSTGELF
>TRBV10-3|TRBJ1-1|NA|few
AISGGVTTEAF
>TRBV29-1|TRBJ1-1|NA|few
SVGDGTEAF
>TRBV29-1|TRBJ1-2|NA|NA
SVRTGDYGYT
>TRBV10-3|TRBJ2-1|TRBD2|NA
AISPTSGGSYNEQF
>TRBV2|TRBJ1-3|NA|many
ASRFTVTSGNTIY
>TRBV12-5|TRBJ2-7|NA|NA
ASLVRPYEQY
>TRBV4-2|TRBJ2-4|NA|NA
ASSQDPHGPKGNIQY
>TRBV29-1|TRBJ1-4|NA|NA
SFEGDEKLF
>TRBV6-5|TRBJ2-1|TRBD1|NA
ASRKTGRNEQF
>TRBV9|TRBJ2-7|NA|NA
ASSVCRGDRQYYEQY
>TRBV5-1|TRBJ2-2|NA|NA
ASRRGIYGELF
>TRBV4-1|TRBJ2-1|NA|NA
ASSQDLGGNNEQF
>TRBV19|TRBJ1-2|NA|many
ASSMDVRGSSYT
>TRBV19|TRBJ2-1|NA|NA
ATKTSGGYSPSYNEQF
>TRBV6-6|TRBJ2-2|NA|NA
ASSPPLGGTGELF
>TRBV28|TRBJ1-2|TRBD1|NA
ASRRQGPGYGYT
>TRBV30|TRBJ1-5|NA|NA
AWSVKGGGQPQH
>TRBV7-9|TRBJ1-1|NA|NA
ASSAQGDLSEAF
>TRBV7-9|TRBJ2-1|TRBD2|NA
ASSRTSGRGNEQF
>TRBV5-1|TRBJ2-3|TRBD1|NA
ASSLGQGAPDTQY
>TRBV7-2|TRBJ2-3|NA|NA
ASSSWGSSTDTQY
>TRBV4-1|TRBJ1-2|NA|few
ASSQEGVTGT
>TRBV9|TRBJ2-5|TRBD2|NA
ASSPTSFQETQY